Given below is one TCR beta chain in context. The data were obtained in a study of blood T cell repertoires in COVID-19. Study overall: The cDNA or gDNA used as material had been derived from T cells, B-cell-depleted T cells, or PBMCs.

The data were produced by immunoSEQ multiplex PCR, yet TCRdb's version contains in-frame clones alone and is incomplete. The table lists about 300,000 clones, around nine tenths of them singletons. Sequencing was performed on peripheral blood. The TCR comes from an older man with acute or convalescent COVID-19.

CDR3 DNA sequence: TGTGCCAGCAGCTTGGCCAAACAGGGGTGGGAGACCCAGTACTTC. Translated: CASSLAKQGWETQYF. V gene TRBV5-6 combines with J gene TRBJ2-5; 7 bases align to TRBD1. Trimming at V came to 0 bases and at J to 5 bases, leaving 7 bases not matched to a gene. This CDR3 comprises 15 residues. Germline V CDR1 and CDR2: SGHDT, YYEEEE.